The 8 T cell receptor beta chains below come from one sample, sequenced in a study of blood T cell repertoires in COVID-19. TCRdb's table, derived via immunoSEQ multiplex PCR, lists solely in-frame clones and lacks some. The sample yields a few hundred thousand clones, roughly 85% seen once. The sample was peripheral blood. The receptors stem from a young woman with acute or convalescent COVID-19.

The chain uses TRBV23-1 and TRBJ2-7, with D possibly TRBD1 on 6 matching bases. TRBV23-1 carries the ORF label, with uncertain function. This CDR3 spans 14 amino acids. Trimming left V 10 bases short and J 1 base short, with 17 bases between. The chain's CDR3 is CANPRDILSYEQYF. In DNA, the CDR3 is TGCGCCAACCCCCGGGACATATTGTCCTACGAGCAGTACTTC.

CDR3 loop: CASSLTGQSSSPLHF. The CDR3 DNA follows: TGTGCCAGCAGCTTAACAGGCCAGTCTTCCTCACCCCTCCACTTT. The V call is TRBV7-2, the J call TRBJ1-6; weak D call: TRBD1 (5 bases). Germline CDR1 reads SGHTA; CDR2 reads FQGNSA. The CDR3 is 15 residues long. V was trimmed by 2 bases and J by 10 bases, leaving 15 bases between them.

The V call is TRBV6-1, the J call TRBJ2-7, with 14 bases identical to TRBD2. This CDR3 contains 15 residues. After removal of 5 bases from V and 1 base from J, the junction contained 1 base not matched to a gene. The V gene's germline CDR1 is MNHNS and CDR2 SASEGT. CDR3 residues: CASSWTSGGSYEQYF. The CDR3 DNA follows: TGTGCCAGCAGTTGGACTAGCGGGGGGTCCTACGAGCAGTACTTC.

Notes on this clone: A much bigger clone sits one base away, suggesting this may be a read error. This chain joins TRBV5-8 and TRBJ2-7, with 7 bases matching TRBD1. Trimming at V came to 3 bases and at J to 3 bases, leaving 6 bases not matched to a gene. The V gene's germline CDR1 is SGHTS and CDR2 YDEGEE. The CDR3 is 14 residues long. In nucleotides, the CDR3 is TGTGCCAGCAGCTCCCGGGACAGAGACTACGAGCAGTACTTC. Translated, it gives CASSSRDRDYEQYF.

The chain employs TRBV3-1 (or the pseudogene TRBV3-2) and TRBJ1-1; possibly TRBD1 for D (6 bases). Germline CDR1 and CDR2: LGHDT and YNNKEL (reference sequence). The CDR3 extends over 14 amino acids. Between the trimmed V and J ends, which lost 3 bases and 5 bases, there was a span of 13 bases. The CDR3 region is CASSQGGGGTEAFF. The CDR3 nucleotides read TGTGCCAGCAGCCAGGGAGGGGGAGGTACTGAAGCTTTCTTT.

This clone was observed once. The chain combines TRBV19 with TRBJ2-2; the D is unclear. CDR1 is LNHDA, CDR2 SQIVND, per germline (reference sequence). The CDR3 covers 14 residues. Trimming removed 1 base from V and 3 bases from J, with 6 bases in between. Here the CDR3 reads CASSIVTDTGELFF. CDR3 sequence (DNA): TGTGCCAGTAGTATAGTTACGGACACCGGGGAGCTGTTTTTT.

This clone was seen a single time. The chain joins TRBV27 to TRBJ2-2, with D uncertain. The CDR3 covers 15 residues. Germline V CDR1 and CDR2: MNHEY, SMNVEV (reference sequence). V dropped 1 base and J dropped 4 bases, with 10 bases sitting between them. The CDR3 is CASSLYPAVTGELFF. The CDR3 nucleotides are TGTGCCAGCAGTTTATACCCCGCAGTCACCGGGGAGCTGTTTTTT.

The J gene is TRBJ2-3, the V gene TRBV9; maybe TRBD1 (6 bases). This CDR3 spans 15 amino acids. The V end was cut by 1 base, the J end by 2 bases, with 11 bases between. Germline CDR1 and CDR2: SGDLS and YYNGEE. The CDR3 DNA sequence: TGTGCCAGCAGCGTAACCCCAGGGGTCACAGATACGCAGTATTTT. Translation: CASSVTPGVTDTQYF.